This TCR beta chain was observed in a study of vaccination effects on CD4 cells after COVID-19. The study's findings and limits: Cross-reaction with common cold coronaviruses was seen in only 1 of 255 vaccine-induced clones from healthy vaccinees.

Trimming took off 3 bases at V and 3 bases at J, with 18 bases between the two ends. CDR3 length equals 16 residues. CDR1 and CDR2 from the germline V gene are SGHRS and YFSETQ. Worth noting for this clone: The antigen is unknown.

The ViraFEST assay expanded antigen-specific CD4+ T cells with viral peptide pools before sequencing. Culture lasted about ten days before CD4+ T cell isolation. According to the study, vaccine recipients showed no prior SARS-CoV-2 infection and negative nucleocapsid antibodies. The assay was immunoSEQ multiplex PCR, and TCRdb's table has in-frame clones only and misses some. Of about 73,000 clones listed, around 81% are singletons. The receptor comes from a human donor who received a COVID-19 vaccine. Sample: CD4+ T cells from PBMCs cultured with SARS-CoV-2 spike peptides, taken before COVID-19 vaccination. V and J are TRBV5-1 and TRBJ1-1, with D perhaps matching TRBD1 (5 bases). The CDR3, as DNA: TGCGCCAGCAGCTGGCCCCGTGGGGGGGTGGACACTGAAGCTTTCTTT. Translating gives CASSWPRGGVDTEAFF.